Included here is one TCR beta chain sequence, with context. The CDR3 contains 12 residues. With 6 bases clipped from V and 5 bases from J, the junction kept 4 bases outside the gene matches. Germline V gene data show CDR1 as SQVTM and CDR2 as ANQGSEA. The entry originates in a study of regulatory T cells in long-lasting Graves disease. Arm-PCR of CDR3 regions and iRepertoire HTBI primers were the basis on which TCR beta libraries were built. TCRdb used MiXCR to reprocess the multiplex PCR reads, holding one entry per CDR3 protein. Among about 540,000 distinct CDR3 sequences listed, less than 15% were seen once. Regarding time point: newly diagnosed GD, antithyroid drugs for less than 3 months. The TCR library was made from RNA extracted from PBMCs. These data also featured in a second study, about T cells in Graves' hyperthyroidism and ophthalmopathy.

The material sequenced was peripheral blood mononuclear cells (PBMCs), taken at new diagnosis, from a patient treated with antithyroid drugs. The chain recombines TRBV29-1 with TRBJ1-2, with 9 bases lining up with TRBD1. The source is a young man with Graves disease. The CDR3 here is CSVGTGTYGYTF. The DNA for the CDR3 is TGCAGCGTAGGGACAGGGACGTATGGCTACACCTTC.